This T cell receptor beta chain was obtained from a study of blood T cell repertoires in COVID-19 (TCRdb year 2020). In the study overall: Samples covering the acute and convalescent phases of COVID-19 were provided by collaborators in the United States, Italy and Spain. The material from the prospective study consisted of cDNA or gDNA derived from T cells, B-cell-depleted T cells, or PBMCs. Deeply sampled blood TCRbeta repertoires from subjects exposed to, actively infected with, or recovered from COVID-19 were included in the dataset. A freely available public database, intended as a resource for researchers studying the immune response to SARS-CoV-2, is where the repertoires were released. The samples were drawn from two sources: the first 160 participants of the ongoing ImmuneRACE study, and 1,000 to 1,500 subjects contributed by 6 global collaborators. Sample metadata almost always included a de-identified subject ID, COVID-19 status, age in years and sex. HLA class I and class II types, where available, came from metadata supplied by the sample provider rather than from assay-based typing.

Of note for this clone: This clone's antigen is unknown. The record has no base qualities; no much larger clone is one base away.

Participants in the prospective study were enrolled through a virtual design, were aged roughly 18 to 100 years, and lived in approximately 25 United States geographic areas. In the prospective study, participants were assigned to cohorts based on the clinical history participants reported in a screening survey and a study questionnaire. Mobile phlebotomists in the prospective study collected whole blood, serum and a nasopharyngeal or oropharyngeal swab from every participant. Additional blood draws and questionnaires over an approximately two-month period could optionally be provided by prospective study participants. Before DNA extraction, prospective study blood samples were shipped either frozen or at room temperature. TCRbeta CDR3 regions were amplified from genomic DNA by means of the immunoSEQ Assay, a bias-controlled multiplex PCR. Per the source publication's procedure: Within the assay, amplification of reference gene primers was used to estimate how many nucleated cells each sample contained. To quantify the absolute abundance of each unique TCRbeta CDR3 rearrangement, sequence reads were collapsed and filtered. For each sample, productive Simpson clonality was calculated as the square root of Simpson's diversity index across productive rearrangements. Held by TCRdb, this immuneACCESS table contains in-frame sequences only and omits some clones. Under half of the omission traces to an unresolved V gene where checked; the cause of the rest is unknown. V, J and clone size were drawn from that table, and D and trimming were deduced from the DNA. For this sample there are around 130,000 clones; almost 85% appear just once. The ten largest clonotypes hold roughly 3.4% of the sample.

Study-wide conclusions, independent of this receptor: The quantity of clinical and demographic metadata differed by source and by participant and was supplied without curation.

Trimming removed 6 bases from V and 2 bases from J; the gene matches leave 5 bases unexplained. Based on the germline V gene, the CDR1 and CDR2 sequences are MNHEY and SVGAGI. The CDR3, cysteine through phenylalanine, is 14 amino acids long. The read is trimmed to its CDR3 DNA, 42 bases read in frame from base 1. The specimen was PBMCs or T cells enriched from blood (not recorded which). This sequence was found in a woman in her forties or fifties with acute COVID-19. The rearrangement joined TRBV6-5 to TRBJ1-2, and TRBD1 aligns with 8 junction nucleotides. Read as DNA, the sequence is TGTGCCAGCAGCCGAACAGGGGGAAACTATGGCTACACCTTC. Its protein reads: CASSRTGGNYGYTF.